Listed here are 9 T cell receptor beta chains from one sample, sequenced in a study of OX40 agonist ivuxolimab in advanced cancers. Produced via immunoSEQ multiplex PCR; TCRdb's table is partial and in-frame only. The data contain about 68,000 clones, 82% of them singletons. The specimen comprised CD4+ or CD8+ T cells sorted from blood, sampled in a trial of the OX40 agonist ivuxolimab. The receptors here all came from an adult with an advanced solid tumor such as melanoma, head and neck, liver or kidney cancer.

Notes on this clone: This specimen includes other DNA sequences encoding the same CDR3. This chain links TRBV5-6 with TRBJ2-1, with a tentative D call TRBD1 (5 bases). Germline V gene sequence: CDR1 SGHDT, CDR2 YYEEEE. V shed 0 bases and J shed 0 bases, with 7 bases lying between them. This CDR3 has 15 amino acids. CDR3 bases: TGTGCCAGCAGCTTGGGACAGTACTCCTACAATGAGCAGTTCTTC. As protein: CASSLGQYSYNEQFF. The full variable domain, rest sourced from reference TRBV5-6 and TRBJ2-1, is DAGVTQSPTHLIKTRGQQVTLRCSPKSGHDTVSWYQQALGQGPQFIFQYYEEEERQRGNFPDRFSGHQFPNYSSELNVNALLLGDSALYLCASSLGQYSYNEQFFGPGTRLTVL.

V usage is TRBV2 and J usage is TRBJ2-3; 10 bases agree with TRBD2. The trim removed 5 bases at V and 0 bases at J, leaving 2 bases unmatched. This CDR3 has 15 residues. Germline lookup yields CDR1 SNHLY and CDR2 FYNNEI. The CDR3 sequence is CASSQTSGSTDTQYF. For the CDR3, the DNA is TGTGCCAGCAGTCAGACTAGCGGGAGCACAGATACGCAGTATTTT.

V is TRBV21-1 and J is TRBJ1-1; the D call in the table, TRBD1, was not verified against the DNA. TRBV21-1 is given as a pseudogene. The CDR3 totals 14 residues. Here the CDR3 reads CASSRPGTVTEAFF. The CDR3 DNA reads as TGTGCCAGCAGCAGACCGGGGACAGTTACTGAAGCTTTCTTT.

The chain carries TRBV6-5 and TRBJ2-5; 7 bases agree with TRBD1. Losses at the gene ends were 2 bases for V and 5 bases for J; bases not matched to a gene: 5. The CDR3 is 14 amino acids. Germline CDR1 reads MNHEY; CDR2 reads SVGAGI. DNA of the CDR3: TGTGCCAGCAGTTACCTTCCAGGGGGTGAGACCCAGTACTTC. This translates into CASSYLPGGETQYF.

The J gene is TRBJ2-1, the V gene TRBV15; D remains ambiguous. The CDR3 has 13 residues. Germline CDR1 LNHNV, CDR2 YYDKDF (reference sequence). V was trimmed by 1 base and J by 6 bases, leaving 7 bases between them. The CDR3 bases are TGTGCCACCAGCAGAGGCCCGCTCAATGAGCAGTTCTTC. Residues: CATSRGPLNEQFF.

The chain employs TRBV7-9 and TRBJ1-3; the match to TRBD1 covers 9 bases. The CDR3 is made up of 18 amino acids. Germline V gives CDR1 SEHNR, CDR2 FQNEAQ (reference sequence). V lost 5 bases to trimming and J lost 5 bases; unmatched junction nucleotides: 16. Here the CDR3 DNA reads TGTGCCAGCAGCCCCTGGGCCGGGACAGGGACTTCAAGAAACACCATATATTTT. It is translated as CASSPWAGTGTSRNTIYF.

The V call is TRBV27, the J call TRBJ2-2; 9 nucleotides match TRBD1. The CDR3 contains 15 residues. Germline V gene lookup returns CDR1 MNHEY and CDR2 SMNVEV (reference sequence). V lost 6 bases and J lost 3; bases outside the gene matches: 5. DNA of the CDR3: TGTGCCAGCAGGACAGGGGGGCTGCACACCGGGGAGCTGTTTTTT. As protein: CASRTGGLHTGELFF.

V and J are TRBV10-3 and TRBJ2-5; 9 nucleotides agree with TRBD1. V was clipped by 6 bases and J by 5 bases; unmatched bases: 7. CDR3 length equals 14 residues. In germline, CDR1 is ENHRY, CDR2 SYGVKD. In nucleotides, the CDR3 is TGTGCCATCAGCCGGGACAGGGTCGAGGAGACCCAGTACTTC. It translates to CAISRDRVEETQYF.

The V call is TRBV28, the J call TRBJ2-5; D might be TRBD2 (9 bases). The CDR3 is made up of 18 amino acids. Per germline, CDR1 MDHEN and CDR2 SYDVKM. V was cut by 8 bases and J by 5 bases, with 30 bases left in between. The CDR3 loop is CASRSPGWQGAGGETQYF. For the CDR3, the DNA is TGTGCCAGCCGTAGCCCTGGGTGGCAGGGGGCGGGAGGGGAGACCCAGTACTTC.